This entry lists 31 T cell receptor beta chains sequenced from one sample in a study of CD8 T cells in ankylosing spondylitis (dated by TCRdb to about 2017). What the study reported, not specific to this receptor: Blood from ankylosing spondylitis patients appeared to be characterized by a TCR beta motif made up of about 8 highly homologous amino acid variants.

These TCRs' antigens remain unknown. Libraries were made using 5' RACE. The listed sequencing device is Illumina HiSeq 2500. TCRdb reran the public reads through fastp at Q25 and MiXCR, keeping productive beta chains. Each entry merges the rows of one CDR3 protein and shows their most common DNA and genes. This sample lists approximately 550,000 distinct CDR3 sequences; about 13% were detected once. The ten most abundant clones make up about 6.5% of the sample. Sequencing input: blood, either unsorted or a sorted T cell fraction (not recorded which). These receptors were obtained from a male donor with ankylosing spondylitis.

The V gene is TRBV4-2, the J gene TRBJ2-7, with 8 bases lining up with TRBD2. Germline-derived CDR1 and CDR2 are LGHNA and YNFKEQ. Trimming at V came to 0 bases and at J to 0 bases, leaving 10 bases not matched to a gene. This CDR3 has 18 residues. The CDR3 is CASSQDGGSGTSSYEQYF. The CDR3 region has the DNA TGTGCCAGCAGCCAAGATGGGGGATCCGGGACTAGCTCCTACGAGCAGTACTTC.

This clonotype was recorded a few times. The DNA for the CDR3 is TGCAGTGCTGCCCGGGTCAGCTCGAACACCGGGGAGCTGTTTTTT. Its protein is CSAARVSSNTGELFF. V and J are TRBV20-1 and TRBJ2-2; no clear D gene. Trimming took 5 bases from V and 0 from J, leaving 13 bases between them. The germline V gene encodes CDR1 DFQATT and CDR2 SNEGSKA (reference sequence). This CDR3 has 15 residues.

The sample holds a few counts of this clonotype. The chain links TRBV7-9 to TRBJ2-1; 8 positions agree with TRBD2. V dropped 5 bases and J dropped 9; count of bases not matched to a gene: 12. This CDR3 comprises 15 residues. CDR1 and CDR2 from the germline V gene are SEHNR and FQNEAQ (reference sequence). CDR3 bases: TGTGCCAGCAGCCAACCTACCTTAGCGGGATTTGAGCAGTTCTTC. Translation gives CASSQPTLAGFEQFF.

The chain joins TRBV7-9 to TRBJ2-5; 9 bases agree with TRBD2. This CDR3 has 16 residues. Trimming cost V 2 bases and J 3 bases; bases outside gene matches: 7. CDR1 and CDR2 (germline): SEHNR, FQNEAQ (reference sequence). As DNA, the CDR3 is TGTGCCAGCAGCTTATTTATAGCGGGGGTTGAAGAGACCCAGTACTTC. This gives the protein CASSLFIAGVEETQYF.

This clonotype was recorded a few times. The chain couples TRBV2 to TRBJ2-5, with 12 bases fitting TRBD2. This CDR3 has 14 amino acids. Germline CDR1 and CDR2: SNHLY and FYNNEI. V lost 7 bases, J lost 5 bases, and 5 bases stayed unmatched. The CDR3 bases are TGTGCCAGCAAATCGACTAGCGGGAGTGAGACCCAGTACTTC. Protein sequence: CASKSTSGSETQYF.

As DNA, the CDR3 is TGTGCCAGCTCGGGGGGGGCCGGGGAGCTGTTTTTT. It specifies CASSGGAGELFF. This chain connects TRBV7-7 to TRBJ2-2, with 8 bases identical to TRBD2. Germline V lookup: CDR1 SSHAT, CDR2 FNYEAQ (reference sequence). The V segment lost 8 bases and the J segment 6 bases; nucleotides outside the gene matches: 2. This CDR3 region has 12 residues.

This clonotype showed up just a few times. The chain recombines TRBV29-1 with TRBJ2-7; a weak D match, TRBD2 (5 bases). The CDR3 sequence is 12 residues long. CDR1 and CDR2 from the germline V gene are SQVTM and ANQGSEA. Trimming took 4 bases from V and 6 from J, leaving 13 bases between them. The CDR3 DNA follows: TGCAGCGTTGTTGGGAGCGTCTCCGAGCAGTACTTC. Its translation is CSVVGSVSEQYF.

The rearrangement links TRBV24-1 to TRBJ1-1; D might be TRBD1 (5 bases). The CDR3 has 15 amino acids. CDR1 and CDR2 from the germline V gene are KGHDR and SFDVKD. V was trimmed by 5 bases and J by 1 base, leaving 13 bases between them. The CDR3 spells CATSVGGVTNTEAFF. CDR3 in DNA: TGTGCCACCAGTGTAGGAGGGGTAACGAACACTGAAGCTTTCTTT.

Regarding this clonotype: As the CDR3 is not closed by the conserved phenylalanine or tryptophan, this likely results from a read error. V is TRBV12-3 or TRBV12-4 and J is TRBJ2-1; tentatively, D is TRBD2 (6 bases). The CDR3 sequence is 14 residues long. The V end was cut by 7 bases, the J end by 8 bases, with 18 bases between. In nucleotides, the CDR3 is TGTGCCAGCACCCAAGGGAGGCAGAGGGATGAGCAGTTCCTC. Translating it yields CASTQGRQRDEQFL.

Only a few counts were recorded for this clonotype. The gene calls are TRBV5-1 and TRBJ2-5, with TRBD1 matching 7 bases. Per germline, CDR1 SGHRS and CDR2 YFSETQ. The trim removed 0 bases at V and 10 bases at J, leaving 12 bases unmatched. The CDR3 has 15 amino acids. The CDR3 DNA sequence: TGCGCCAGCAGCTTGGCCCTAACGACAGGGTCGGACCAGTACTTC. Its translation: CASSLALTTGSDQYF.

This clonotype was observed at least ten times. The V call is TRBV5-1, the J call TRBJ2-1; D is uncertain. V was shortened by 0 bases and J by 7 bases, with 5 bases between the two germline ends. CDR1 and CDR2 (germline): SGHRS, YFSETQ. This CDR3 is built from 12 residues. The CDR3 sequence is CASSLDRNEQFF. The CDR3 coding sequence is TGCGCCAGCAGCTTGGACAGAAATGAGCAGTTCTTC.

This clonotype was counted a few times. This chain connects TRBV5-1 to TRBJ2-3, with no clear D. The V end lost 0 bases, the J end lost 6 bases, and 11 bases lay between the germline ends. CDR1 SGHRS and CDR2 YFSETQ come from the germline V gene. The CDR3 consists of 14 residues. The CDR3 DNA reads TGCGCCAGCAGCTTGGAGAAAGAATTGGATACGCAGTATTTT. Its translation: CASSLEKELDTQYF. Variable domain in full (rest from reference TRBV5-1 and TRBJ2-3): KAGVTQTPRYLIKTRGQQVTLSCSPISGHRSVSWYQQTPGQGLQFLFEYFSETQRNKGNFPGRFSGRQFSNSRSEMNVSTLELGDSALYLCASSLEKELDTQYFGPGTRLTVL.

The CDR3, as DNA: TGTGCCAGCAGCCAACCAGACAGGAAGCCTGAAGCTTTCTTT. Translated: CASSQPDRKPEAFF. This chain joins TRBV3-1 and TRBJ1-1, with D perhaps matching TRBD1 (6 bases). Germline V CDR1 and CDR2: LGHDT, YNNKEL (reference sequence). The CDR3 length is 14 residues. Trimming removed 2 bases at V and 6 bases at J, with 13 bases between.

V and J are TRBV12-3 or TRBV12-4 and TRBJ2-6; no firm D call. The V gene lost 10 bases and the J gene lost 1 base, with 14 bases spanning the gap. CDR3 length: 15 amino acids. The CDR3 DNA reads TGTGCCATTGTCCCCCAGGCATCTGGGGCCAACGTCCTGACTTTC. Residues: CAIVPQASGANVLTF.

There are a few counts of this clonotype. The V call is TRBV20-1, the J call TRBJ2-7; a possible D gene is TRBD2 (6 bases). The CDR3 covers 14 residues. V was shortened by 3 bases and J by 0 bases, with 12 bases between the two germline ends. The germline CDR1 and CDR2 sequences are DFQATT and SNEGSKA (reference sequence). In nucleotides, the CDR3 is TGCAGTGCTAGTCTTAGCGGAAACTCCTACGAGCAGTACTTC. Translated: CSASLSGNSYEQYF.

This sequence joins TRBV20-1 and TRBJ2-2; D unclear. The CDR3 runs to 13 residues. Trimming pared 0 bases from V and 6 bases from J, leaving 8 bases between. The V gene's germline CDR1 is DFQATT and CDR2 SNEGSKA (reference sequence). The CDR3 DNA sequence: TGCAGTGCTAGAGATCCCATTCCCGGGGAGCTGTTTTTT. Amino acid sequence: CSARDPIPGELFF.

At least ten counts were recorded for this clonotype. V is TRBV2 and J is TRBJ2-7, with D maybe TRBD2 (5 bases). Germline CDR1 is SNHLY and CDR2 is FYNNEI. The CDR3 length is 14 residues. Trimming pared 8 bases from V and 5 bases from J, leaving 19 bases between. The DNA of the CDR3 is TGTGCCAGCCGCCGGTCGGGATTGACGAACGAGCAGTACTTC. This encodes CASRRSGLTNEQYF. The full variable domain, rest sourced from reference TRBV2 and TRBJ2-7, is EPEVTQTPSHQVTQMGQEVILRCVPISNHLYFYWYRQILGQKVEFLVSFYNNEISEKSEIFDDQFSVERPDGSNFTLKIRSTKLEDSAMYFCASRRSGLTNEQYFGPGTRLTVT.

The chain carries TRBV3-1 and TRBJ2-1; the match to TRBD2 covers 7 bases. The trim removed 10 bases at V and 6 bases at J, leaving 9 bases unmatched. The CDR3 extends over 13 amino acids. Germline V lookup: CDR1 LGHDT, CDR2 YNNKEL (reference sequence). This chain's CDR3 is CATSFGRANEQFF. The CDR3 DNA follows: TGTGCCACCAGTTTTGGGAGGGCCAATGAGCAGTTCTTC.

This chain uses TRBV20-1 with TRBJ2-2; 8 nucleotides agree with TRBD2. Germline assignment: CDR1 DFQATT and CDR2 SNEGSKA (reference sequence). The J segment lost 5 bases and the V segment lost 4 bases, leaving 6 bases of the junction unmatched. The CDR3 runs 14 residues. The CDR3 loop is CSATSGLLTGELFF. The CDR3 nucleotides read TGCAGTGCTACTAGCGGGCTTTTAACCGGGGAGCTGTTTTTT.

This clonotype was seen more than once but under ten times. The rearrangement uses TRBV6-4 and TRBJ2-3; D perhaps matches TRBD1 (6 bases). V was trimmed by 2 bases and J by 2 bases, leaving 14 bases between them. CDR1 and CDR2 (germline): MRHNA, SNTAGT. This CDR3 has 16 amino acids. The CDR3 DNA reads TGTGCCAGCAGTGACCTCGGGACATTAGACACAGATACGCAGTATTTT. This gives the protein CASSDLGTLDTDTQYF.

The V and J genes are TRBV5-1 and TRBJ2-2; D is tentatively TRBD1 or TRBD2 (5 bases each). Between the trimmed V and J ends, which lost 0 bases and 5 bases, there was a span of 14 bases. The CDR3 totals 16 residues. CDR1 SGHRS and CDR2 YFSETQ come from the germline V gene. CDR3 DNA: TGCGCCAGCAGCTTGGTTTCCCGGGGACCGACCGGGGAGCTGTTTTTT. It specifies CASSLVSRGPTGELFF.

CDR3 sequence: CASSLDFVNTEAFF. The DNA of the CDR3 is TGTGCCAGCAGCTTAGATTTCGTGAACACTGAAGCTTTCTTT. This chain links TRBV11-2 with TRBJ1-1; D gene ambiguous. The CDR3 totals 14 residues. Trimming cost V 0 bases and J 0 bases, with 5 bases left between them. Germline CDR1 reads SGHAT; CDR2 reads FQNNGV.

CDR3: CASSWTSGGSYEQYF. DNA for the CDR3: TGCGCCAGCAGCTGGACTAGCGGGGGATCCTACGAGCAGTACTTC. The rearrangement uses TRBV5-1 and TRBJ2-7, with 13 positions matching TRBD2. V was clipped by 3 bases and J by 1 base; unmatched bases: 1. Germline values: CDR1 SGHRS, CDR2 YFSETQ. The CDR3 has 15 residues.

Only a few counts were recorded for this clonotype. The gene calls are TRBV18 and TRBJ1-1; D not resolved. Trimming took 0 bases from V and 1 from J, leaving 12 bases between them. The CDR3 is 16 amino acids. Germline V gene sequence: CDR1 KGHSH, CDR2 LQKENI. This chain's CDR3 is CASSPPGGLENTEAFF. CDR3 bases: TGTGCCAGCTCACCACCGGGAGGGTTGGAGAACACTGAAGCTTTCTTT. The complete variable domain, with remaining parts taken from reference TRBV18 and TRBJ1-1, reads NAGVMQNPRHLVRRRGQEARLRCSPMKGHSHVYWYRQLPEEGLKFMVYLQKENIIDESGMPKERFSAEFPKEGPSILRIQQVVRGDSAAYFCASSPPGGLENTEAFFGQGTRLTVV.

This clonotype was seen a handful of times. The V and J genes are TRBV6-1 and TRBJ2-7; D is unclear. V lost 6 bases, J lost 2 bases, and 17 bases lay in between. Germline V gives CDR1 MNHNS, CDR2 SASEGT. This CDR3 spans 15 amino acids. The CDR3 sequence: CASSDWGKPPYEQYV. CDR3 bases: TGTGCCAGCAGCGATTGGGGTAAGCCCCCCTACGAGCAGTACGTC.

This chain connects TRBV15 to TRBJ2-3, with D possibly TRBD1 on 5 matching bases. The CDR3 contains 12 residues. Trimming stripped 5 bases from V and 4 bases from J, with 7 bases between. The germline CDR1 and CDR2 sequences are LNHNV and YYDKDF (reference sequence). CDR3 sequence: CATSQGADTQYF. The CDR3 DNA follows: TGTGCCACCAGCCAGGGTGCAGATACGCAGTATTTT. The entire variable domain, with the rest obtained from reference TRBV15 and TRBJ2-3, is as follows: DAMVIQNPRYQVTQFGKPVTLSCSQTLNHNVMYWYQQKSSQAPKLLFHYYDKDFNNEADTPDNFQSRRPNTSFCFLDIRSPGLGDTAMYLCATSQGADTQYFGPGTRLTVL.

This rearrangement joins TRBV5-1 to TRBJ2-5; D gene uncertain. This CDR3 spans 14 amino acids. V lost 0 bases to trimming and J lost 5 bases, with 11 bases between them. Germline lookup yields CDR1 SGHRS and CDR2 YFSETQ. The CDR3 DNA reads TGCGCCAGCAGCTTGGACCCTCCGGCCGAGACCCAGTACTTC. This translates into CASSLDPPAETQYF.

This clonotype was seen many times. The chain combines TRBV5-1 with TRBJ2-1; weak D call: TRBD1 (6 bases). Germline V gene sequence: CDR1 SGHRS, CDR2 YFSETQ. Between the trimmed V and J ends, which lost 2 bases and 2 bases, there was a span of 14 bases. The CDR3 loop spans 16 amino acids. This CDR3 reads CASSFPDRKAYNEQFF. CDR3 bases: TGCGCCAGCAGCTTTCCTGACAGGAAGGCCTACAATGAGCAGTTCTTC. Using reference TRBV5-1 and TRBJ2-1 for the parts outside the CDR3, the full variable domain is KAGVTQTPRYLIKTRGQQVTLSCSPISGHRSVSWYQQTPGQGLQFLFEYFSETQRNKGNFPGRFSGRQFSNSRSEMNVSTLELGDSALYLCASSFPDRKAYNEQFFGPGTRLTVL.

This clonotype was seen a few times. The chain recombines TRBV7-8 with TRBJ2-1; 9 positions agree with TRBD2. The V and J ends lost 2 bases and 4 bases, in that order; junction bases with no gene match: 3. The germline V gene has CDR1 SGHVS and CDR2 FQNEAQ. The CDR3 length is 15 residues. This chain's CDR3 is CASSLTGLAYNEQFF. The CDR3 DNA reads as TGTGCCAGCAGCTTAACAGGACTAGCGTACAATGAGCAGTTCTTC.

This clonotype occurred a few times. V and J are TRBV9 and TRBJ1-6; 11 nucleotides match TRBD1. CDR3 length: 15 amino acids. V was pared by 3 bases and J by 9 bases, with 5 bases of the junction left unmatched. Germline loops: CDR1 SGDLS, CDR2 YYNGEE. CDR3 loop: CASSDRDRGSSPLHF. The CDR3 coding sequence is TGTGCCAGCAGCGATCGGGACAGGGGGAGTTCACCCCTCCACTTT.

This clonotype was seen ten or more times. The J gene is TRBJ2-5, the V gene TRBV7-2, with D possibly being TRBD2 (6 bases). This CDR3 is 15 amino acids long. CDR1 is SGHTA, CDR2 FQGNSA, per germline. V lost 0 bases and J lost 4, with 12 bases in between. The CDR3 DNA sequence: TGTGCCAGCAGCTTAGCATCGGGGGTGATAGAGACCCAGTACTTC. It is translated as CASSLASGVIETQYF.